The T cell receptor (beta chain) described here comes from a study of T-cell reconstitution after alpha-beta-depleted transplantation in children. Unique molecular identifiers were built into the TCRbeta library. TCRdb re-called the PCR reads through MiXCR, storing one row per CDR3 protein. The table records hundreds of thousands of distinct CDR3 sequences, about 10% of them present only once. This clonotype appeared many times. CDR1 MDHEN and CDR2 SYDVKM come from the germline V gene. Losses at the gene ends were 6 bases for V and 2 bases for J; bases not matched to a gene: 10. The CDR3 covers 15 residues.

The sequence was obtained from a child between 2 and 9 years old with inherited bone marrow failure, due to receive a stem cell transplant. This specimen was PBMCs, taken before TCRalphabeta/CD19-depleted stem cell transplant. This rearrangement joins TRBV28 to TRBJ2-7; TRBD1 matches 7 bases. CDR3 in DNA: TGTGCCAGCAGCCCCCGCAGGGGGACGCCCTACGAGCAGTACTTC. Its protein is CASSPRRGTPYEQYF.